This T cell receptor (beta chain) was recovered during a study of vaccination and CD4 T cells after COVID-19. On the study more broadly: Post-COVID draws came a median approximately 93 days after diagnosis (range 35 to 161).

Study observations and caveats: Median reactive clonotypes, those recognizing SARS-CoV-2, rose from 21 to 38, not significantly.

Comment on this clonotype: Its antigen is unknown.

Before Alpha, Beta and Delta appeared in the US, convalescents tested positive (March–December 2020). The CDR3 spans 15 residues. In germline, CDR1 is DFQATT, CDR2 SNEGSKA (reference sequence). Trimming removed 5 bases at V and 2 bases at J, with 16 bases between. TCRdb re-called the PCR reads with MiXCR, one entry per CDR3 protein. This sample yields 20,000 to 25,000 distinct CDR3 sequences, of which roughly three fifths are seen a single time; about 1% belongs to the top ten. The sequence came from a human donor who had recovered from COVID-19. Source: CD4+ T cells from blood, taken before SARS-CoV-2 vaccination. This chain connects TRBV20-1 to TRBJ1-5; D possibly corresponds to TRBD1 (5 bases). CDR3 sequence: CSAGTRGYGNQPQHF. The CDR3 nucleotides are TGCAGTGCTGGAACTAGGGGATATGGCAATCAGCCCCAGCATTTT.